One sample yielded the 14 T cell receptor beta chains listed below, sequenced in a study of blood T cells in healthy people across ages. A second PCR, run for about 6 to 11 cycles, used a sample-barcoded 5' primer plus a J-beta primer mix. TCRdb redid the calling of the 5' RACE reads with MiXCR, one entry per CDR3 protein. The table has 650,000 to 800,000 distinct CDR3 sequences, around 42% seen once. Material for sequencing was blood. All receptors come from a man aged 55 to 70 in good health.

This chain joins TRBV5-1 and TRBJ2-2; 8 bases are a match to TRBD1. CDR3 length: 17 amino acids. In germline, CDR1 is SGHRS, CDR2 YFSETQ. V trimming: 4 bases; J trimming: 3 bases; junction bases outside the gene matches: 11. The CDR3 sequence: CASSVARTGKDTGELFF. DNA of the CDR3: TGCGCCAGCAGCGTCGCTCGGACAGGGAAGGACACCGGGGAGCTGTTTTTT.

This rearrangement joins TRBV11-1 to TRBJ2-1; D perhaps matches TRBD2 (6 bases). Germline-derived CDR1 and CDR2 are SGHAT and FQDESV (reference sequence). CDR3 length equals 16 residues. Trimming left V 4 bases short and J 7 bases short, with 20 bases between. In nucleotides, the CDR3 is TGTGCCAGCAGCTCCGCCCCGGGATATCGGGGGAATGAGCAGTTCTTC. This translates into CASSSAPGYRGNEQFF.

DNA for the CDR3: TGCGCCAGCAGCCAATCAGCGGCAGGCCCCGTTAATGAGCAGTTCTTC. Amino acids: CASSQSAAGPVNEQFF. The chain uses TRBV4-1 and TRBJ2-1, with a tentative D call TRBD2 (5 bases). Germline CDR1 reads MGHRA; CDR2 reads YSYEKL. This CDR3 contains 16 residues. V was cut by 2 bases and J by 7 bases, with 18 bases left in between.

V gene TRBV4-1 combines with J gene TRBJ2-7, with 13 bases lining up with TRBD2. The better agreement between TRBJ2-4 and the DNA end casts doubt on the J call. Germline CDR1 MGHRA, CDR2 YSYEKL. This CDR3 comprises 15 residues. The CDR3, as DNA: TGCGCCAGCAGCCAAGGGACTAGCGGGGGTGTCATTCAGTACTTC. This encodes CASSQGTSGGVIQYF.

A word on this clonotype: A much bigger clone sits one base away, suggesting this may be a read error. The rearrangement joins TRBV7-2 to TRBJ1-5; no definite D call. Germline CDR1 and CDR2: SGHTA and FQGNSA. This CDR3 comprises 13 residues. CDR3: CASNLDMQQPQHF. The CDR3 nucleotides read TGTGCCAGCAACTTAGATATGCAACAGCCCCAGCATTTT.

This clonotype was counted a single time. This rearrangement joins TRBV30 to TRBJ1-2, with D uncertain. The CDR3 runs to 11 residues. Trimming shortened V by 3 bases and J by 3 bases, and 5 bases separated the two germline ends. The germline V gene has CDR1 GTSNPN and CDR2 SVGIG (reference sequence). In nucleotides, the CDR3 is TGTGCCTGGAGGGAAGACTATGGCTACACCTTC. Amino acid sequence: CAWREDYGYTF.

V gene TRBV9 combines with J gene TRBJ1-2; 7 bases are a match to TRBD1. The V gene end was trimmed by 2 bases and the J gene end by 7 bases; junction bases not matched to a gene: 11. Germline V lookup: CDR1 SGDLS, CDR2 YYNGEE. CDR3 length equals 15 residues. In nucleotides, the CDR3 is TGTGCCAGCAGCGTCACAGGGGCCCTTGACTCTGGCTACACCTTC. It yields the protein CASSVTGALDSGYTF.

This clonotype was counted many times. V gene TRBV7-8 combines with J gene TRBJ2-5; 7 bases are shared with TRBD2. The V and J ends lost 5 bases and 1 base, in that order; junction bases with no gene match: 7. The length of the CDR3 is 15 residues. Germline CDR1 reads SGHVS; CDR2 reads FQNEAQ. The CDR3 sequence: CASSRRLATQETQYF. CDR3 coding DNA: TGTGCCAGCAGCCGTCGACTAGCAACCCAAGAGACCCAGTACTTC.

For the CDR3, the DNA is TGTGCCACCAAGGACGGTAGCTCTGGAAACACCATATATTTT. The encoded protein is CATKDGSSGNTIYF. The V and J genes are TRBV25-1 and TRBJ1-3; D remains unclear. Between the trimmed V and J ends, which lost 10 bases and 0 bases, there was a span of 13 bases. Germline assignment: CDR1 MGHDK and CDR2 SYGVNS. This CDR3 is 14 amino acids long. The whole variable domain, remainder taken from reference TRBV25-1 and TRBJ1-3, is EADIYQTPRYLVIGTGKKITLECSQTMGHDKMYWYQQDPGMELHLIHYSYGVNSTEKGDLSSESTVSRIRTEHFPLTLESARPSHTSQYLCATKDGSSGNTIYFGEGSWLTVV.

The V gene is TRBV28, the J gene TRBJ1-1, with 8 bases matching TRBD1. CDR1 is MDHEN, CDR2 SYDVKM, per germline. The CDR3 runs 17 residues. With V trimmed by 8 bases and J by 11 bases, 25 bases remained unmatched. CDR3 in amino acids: CASPPKFFPRQGPGAFF. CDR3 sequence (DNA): TGTGCCAGCCCCCCTAAGTTTTTTCCACGACAGGGGCCCGGGGCTTTCTTT.

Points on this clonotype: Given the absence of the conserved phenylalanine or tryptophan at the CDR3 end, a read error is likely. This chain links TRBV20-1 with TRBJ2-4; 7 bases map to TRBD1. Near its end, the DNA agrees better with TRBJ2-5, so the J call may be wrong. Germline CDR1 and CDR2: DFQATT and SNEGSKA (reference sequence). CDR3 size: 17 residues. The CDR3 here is CSARVPGTDYFQETQYL. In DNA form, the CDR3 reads TGCAGTGCTAGAGTACCCGGGACAGACTACTTCCAGGAGACCCAGTACTTA.

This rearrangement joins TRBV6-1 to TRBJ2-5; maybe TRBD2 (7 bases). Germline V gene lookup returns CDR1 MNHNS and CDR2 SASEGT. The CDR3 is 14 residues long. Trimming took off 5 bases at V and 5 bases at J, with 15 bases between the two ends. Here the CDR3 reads CASSKRGGGETQYF. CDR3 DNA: TGTGCCAGCAGTAAAAGGGGGGGCGGGGAGACCCAGTACTTC.

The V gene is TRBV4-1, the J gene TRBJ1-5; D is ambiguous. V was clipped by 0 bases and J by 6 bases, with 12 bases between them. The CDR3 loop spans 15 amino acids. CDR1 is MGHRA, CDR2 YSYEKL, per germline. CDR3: CASSQDRVPAQPQHF. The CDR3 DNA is TGCGCCAGCAGCCAAGACCGGGTCCCCGCTCAGCCCCAGCATTTT.

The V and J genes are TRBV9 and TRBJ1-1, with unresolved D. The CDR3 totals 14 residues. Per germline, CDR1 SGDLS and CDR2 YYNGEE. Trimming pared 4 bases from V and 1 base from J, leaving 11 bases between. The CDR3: CASSPLEGNTEAFF. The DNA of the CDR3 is TGTGCCAGCAGCCCTTTGGAAGGGAACACTGAAGCTTTCTTT. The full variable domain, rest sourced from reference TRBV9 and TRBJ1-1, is DSGVTQTPKHLITATGQRVTLRCSPRSGDLSVYWYQQSLDQGLQFLIQYYNGEERAKGNILERFSAQQFPDLHSELNLSSLELGDSALYFCASSPLEGNTEAFFGQGTRLTVV.